One sample yielded the 15 T cell receptor beta chains listed below, sequenced in a study of T cells after posttransplantation cyclophosphamide. Busulfan-fludarabine conditioning, marrow transplant, and cyclophosphamide on days +3 and +4 were administered. Measured with immunoSEQ multiplex PCR; TCRdb has only the in-frame clones, and not every one. The sample gives 20,000 to 25,000 clones, none seen only once, and the top ten clones hold about 1.8%. This material consisted of PBMCs, taken after allogeneic stem cell transplant with posttransplant cyclophosphamide. All receptors derive from a male patient in his late teens or twenties who received an allogeneic stem cell transplant from a related donor, was CMV-positive, and had no GVHD. Among the T cells, some may be from the graft donor.

This clone was seen ten or more times. V and J are TRBV10-1 and TRBJ2-1; no clear D. Germline V gene sequence: CDR1 WNHNN, CDR2 SYGVQD (reference sequence). V lost 2 bases to trimming and J lost 0 bases, with 14 bases between them. There are 17 residues in the CDR3. For the CDR3, the DNA is TGCGCCAGCAGTGAGGAGGTCGGGTACGACTCCTACAATGAGCAGTTCTTC. It codes for CASSEEVGYDSYNEQFF.

This clone was found many times. CDR3 sequence reads: CASSVGLAGTYEQYF. The CDR3 DNA reads as TGTGCCAGCAGCGTTGGGCTGGCAGGGACCTACGAGCAGTACTTC. V is TRBV9 and J is TRBJ2-7; D might be TRBD1 (5 bases). Germline CDR1 is SGDLS and CDR2 is YYNGEE. Trimming removed 2 bases at V and 2 bases at J, with 14 bases between. CDR3 length equals 15 residues.

This clone was observed at least ten times. The V gene is TRBV7-3, the J gene TRBJ1-6; D is unclear. The CDR3 consists of 13 residues. The germline gives CDR1 SGHTA, CDR2 FQGTGA. Trimming took off 5 bases at V and 11 bases at J, with 13 bases between the two ends. The CDR3 bases are TGTGCCAGCAGCCAAACGGACGGGGCACCCCTCCACTTT. It translates to CASSQTDGAPLHF.

This clone came up many times. This chain links TRBV4-3 with TRBJ1-1, with a weak D call TRBD1 (5 bases). CDR1 and CDR2 (germline): LGHNA, YSLEER. Trimming pared 0 bases from V and 10 bases from J, leaving 21 bases between. This CDR3 region has 16 residues. CDR3 sequence (DNA): TGCGCCAGCAGCCAAGATAGAGGCAGGGTTTTTACCACAGCTTTCTTT. Encoded protein: CASSQDRGRVFTTAFF.

This clone was seen many times. CDR3 protein: CASSRQGRRTGELFF. The DNA for the CDR3 is TGTGCCAGCAGCCGACAGGGGAGAAGAACCGGGGAGCTGTTTTTT. The J gene is TRBJ2-2, the V gene TRBV28; 8 bases are shared with TRBD1. The CDR3 extends over 15 amino acids. V lost 6 bases and J lost 5; bases outside the gene matches: 8. Germline assignment: CDR1 MDHEN and CDR2 SYDVKM.

This clone was observed at least ten times. This sequence joins TRBV19 and TRBJ1-6; no definite D call. Trimming removed 6 bases from V and 0 bases from J, with 12 bases in between. The CDR3 runs 16 residues. Germline V gives CDR1 LNHDA, CDR2 SQIVND (reference sequence). CDR3 DNA sequence: TGTGCCAGTAGCGGGGAGACCAGCTCCTATAATTCACCCCTCCACTTT. Amino acids: CASSGETSSYNSPLHF.

The chain links TRBV5-6 to TRBJ2-5; D might be TRBD2 (9 bases). The J call may be wrong; the DNA end is better matched by TRBJ2-7. Germline-derived CDR1 and CDR2 are SGHDT and YYEEEE. The CDR3 is made up of 17 amino acids. CDR3 protein: CASSRTGTAGGRYEQYF. CDR3 in DNA: TGTGCCAGCAGCCGGACAGGGACAGCGGGAGGCCGGTACGAGCAGTACTTC.

This clone appeared many times. The chain links TRBV4-2 to TRBJ2-4; D not resolved. The V end lost 0 bases, the J end lost 5 bases, and 5 bases lay between the germline ends. The germline V gene encodes CDR1 LGHNA and CDR2 YNFKEQ. This CDR3 region has 13 residues. The CDR3 sequence: CASSQETENIQYF. The CDR3 DNA reads TGTGCCAGCAGCCAAGAAACGGAAAACATTCAGTACTTC.

At least ten counts were recorded for this clone. V usage is TRBV28 and J usage is TRBJ1-3; D unresolved. The ends were cut back, 3 bases at V and 0 bases at J, with 6 bases in the middle. Germline V CDR1 and CDR2: MDHEN, SYDVKM. The length of the CDR3 is 14 residues. DNA of the CDR3: TGTGCCAGCAGTTTTTCTAGCTCTGGAAACACCATATATTTT. Protein: CASSFSSSGNTIYF.

This clone was recorded at least ten times. This rearrangement joins TRBV18 to TRBJ2-7, with 10 bases identical to TRBD1. CDR1 and CDR2 (germline): KGHSH, LQKENI. J lost 4 bases, V lost 5 bases, and 5 bases had no gene match. This CDR3 has 14 residues. This CDR3 is CASSRDRGGYEQYF. The DNA of the CDR3 is TGTGCCAGCTCAAGGGACAGGGGTGGGTACGAGCAGTACTTC.

The sample holds many counts of this clone. J is TRBJ2-3 and V is TRBV5-1; 7 nucleotides agree with TRBD1. The CDR3 is made up of 15 amino acids. The trim removed 4 bases at V and 4 bases at J, leaving 9 bases unmatched. CDR1 SGHRS and CDR2 YFSETQ come from the germline V gene. The CDR3 nucleotides read TGCGCCAGCAGCGACGACAGGGTCTGGCCAGATACGCAGTATTTT. Residues: CASSDDRVWPDTQYF.

Many counts were recorded for this clone. V and J are TRBV30 and TRBJ1-6; TRBD1 matches at 9 bases. This CDR3 region has 15 residues. With 4 bases clipped from V and 9 bases from J, the junction kept 10 bases outside the gene matches. Germline CDR1 is GTSNPN and CDR2 is SVGIG (reference sequence). The CDR3, as DNA: TGTGCCTGGACCGTGGACAGGGGAAGGGGTTCACCCCTCCACTTT. Translating it yields CAWTVDRGRGSPLHF.

Many counts were recorded for this clone. The J gene is TRBJ1-1, the V gene TRBV5-1; tentatively, D is TRBD1 (5 bases). Germline CDR1 SGHRS, CDR2 YFSETQ. The germline V and J ends were trimmed by 2 bases and 6 bases, with 14 bases remaining between them. This CDR3 spans 14 amino acids. In DNA, the CDR3 is TGCGCCAGCAGCTTCACGACAGTCTCCCCTGAAGCTTTCTTT. Residues: CASSFTTVSPEAFF.

This clone was seen ten or more times. This chain connects TRBV19 to TRBJ2-7; tentatively, D is TRBD2 (6 bases). The CDR3 is made up of 13 amino acids. Trimming took 1 base from V and 5 from J, leaving 9 bases between them. Germline V CDR1 and CDR2: LNHDA, SQIVND (reference sequence). CDR3 loop: CASSIVGGHEQYF. CDR3 bases: TGTGCCAGTAGTATAGTCGGGGGTCACGAGCAGTACTTC.

This clone was counted at least ten times. The chain carries TRBV30 and TRBJ2-7, with 7 bases lining up with TRBD1. V shed 7 bases and J 3 bases; nucleotides not matched to a gene: 6. The CDR3 covers 12 residues. CDR1 is GTSNPN, CDR2 SVGIG, per germline (reference sequence). CDR3 protein: CASTGIHYEQYF. CDR3 bases: TGTGCCTCGACAGGGATCCACTACGAGCAGTACTTC.